This TCR beta chain comes out of a study of cytomegalovirus exposure and HLA in healthy donors. V was clipped by 0 bases and J by 7 bases; unmatched bases: 8. The CDR3 contains 16 residues. Per the germline V gene, CDR1 is SGHRS and CDR2 is YFSETQ. For this clone: Antigen: not known.

PCR amplification relied on 60 Vbeta primers (plus 13 Jbeta primers). TCRdb's table, derived via immunoSEQ multiplex PCR, lists solely in-frame clones and lacks some. This table holds about 160,000 clones, around 64% found once. Study conclusions and caveats: In an earlier analysis, most TCR beta V segments were productive about 87% or about 30% of the time.

Though probably carrying unrecorded immune exposures, donors were nominally healthy at sampling. Sequenced sample: PBMCs. The V and J genes are TRBV5-1 and TRBJ2-2; TRBD1 matches 8 bases. The TCR comes from a woman between 25 and 40 years old in good health and CMV-seronegative. The CDR3 coding sequence is TGCGCCAGCAGCTTGGGCCCTGGACAGGGTGGCGGGGAGCTGTTTTTT. The encoded protein is CASSLGPGQGGGELFF.